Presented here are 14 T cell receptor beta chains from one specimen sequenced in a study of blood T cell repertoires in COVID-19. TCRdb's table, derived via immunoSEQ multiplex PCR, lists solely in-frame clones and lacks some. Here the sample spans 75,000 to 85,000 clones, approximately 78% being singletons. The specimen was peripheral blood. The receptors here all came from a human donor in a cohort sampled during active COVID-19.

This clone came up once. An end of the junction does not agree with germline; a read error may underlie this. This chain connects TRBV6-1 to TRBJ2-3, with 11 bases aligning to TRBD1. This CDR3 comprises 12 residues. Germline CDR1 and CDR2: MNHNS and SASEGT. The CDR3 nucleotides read TGTGCCAGCAGTGAAACTGGGGACAGGGGGGGCTTT. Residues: CASSETGDRGGF.

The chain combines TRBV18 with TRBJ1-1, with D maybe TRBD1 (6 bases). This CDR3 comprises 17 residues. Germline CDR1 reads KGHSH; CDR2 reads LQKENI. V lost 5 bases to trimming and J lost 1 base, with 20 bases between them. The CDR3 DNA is TGTGCCAGCTCATATGACAGGACAATCGCCTCGAACACTGAAGCTTTCTTT. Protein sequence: CASSYDRTIASNTEAFF.

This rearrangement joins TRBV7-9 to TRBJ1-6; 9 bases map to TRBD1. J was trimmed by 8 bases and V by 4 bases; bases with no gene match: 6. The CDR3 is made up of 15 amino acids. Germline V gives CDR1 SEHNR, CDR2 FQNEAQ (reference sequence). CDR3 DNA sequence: TGTGCCAGCAGCTCCCCGGGACAGGGTGATTCACCCCTCCACTTT. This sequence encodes CASSSPGQGDSPLHF.

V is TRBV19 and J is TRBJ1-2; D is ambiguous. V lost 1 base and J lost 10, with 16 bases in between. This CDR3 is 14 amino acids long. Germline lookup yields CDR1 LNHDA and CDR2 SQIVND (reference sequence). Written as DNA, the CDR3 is TGTGCCAGTAGTATAGGACGCAGGTCCCACCTCTACACCTTC. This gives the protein CASSIGRRSHLYTF.

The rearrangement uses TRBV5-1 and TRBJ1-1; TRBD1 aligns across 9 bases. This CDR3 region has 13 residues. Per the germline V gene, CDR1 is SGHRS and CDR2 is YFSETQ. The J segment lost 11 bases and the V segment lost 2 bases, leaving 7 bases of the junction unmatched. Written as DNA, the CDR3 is TGCGCCAGCAGCTTCACAGGGGGCCGAGGGGCTTTCTTT. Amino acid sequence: CASSFTGGRGAFF.

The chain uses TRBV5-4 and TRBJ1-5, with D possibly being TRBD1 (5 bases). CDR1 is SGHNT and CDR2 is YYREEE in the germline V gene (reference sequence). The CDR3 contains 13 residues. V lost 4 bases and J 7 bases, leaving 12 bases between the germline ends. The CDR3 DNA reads TGTGCCAGCAGCGACTCAGGGTCGCAGCCCCAGCATTTT. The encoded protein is CASSDSGSQPQHF.

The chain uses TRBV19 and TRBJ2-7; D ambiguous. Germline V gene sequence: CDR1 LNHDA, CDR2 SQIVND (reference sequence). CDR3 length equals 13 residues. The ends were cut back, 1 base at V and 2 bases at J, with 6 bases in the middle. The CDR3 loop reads CASSIAGPYEQYF. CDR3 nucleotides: TGTGCCAGTAGTATAGCCGGTCCCTACGAGCAGTACTTC.

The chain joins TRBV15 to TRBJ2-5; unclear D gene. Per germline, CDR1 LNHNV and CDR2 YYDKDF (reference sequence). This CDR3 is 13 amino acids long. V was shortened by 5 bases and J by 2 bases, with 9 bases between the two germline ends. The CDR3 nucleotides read TGTGCCACCAGCCCCAAACTACAAGAGACCCAGTACTTC. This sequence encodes CATSPKLQETQYF. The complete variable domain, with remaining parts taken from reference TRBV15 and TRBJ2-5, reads DAMVIQNPRYQVTQFGKPVTLSCSQTLNHNVMYWYQQKSSQAPKLLFHYYDKDFNNEADTPDNFQSRRPNTSFCFLDIRSPGLGDTAMYLCATSPKLQETQYFGPGTRLLVL.

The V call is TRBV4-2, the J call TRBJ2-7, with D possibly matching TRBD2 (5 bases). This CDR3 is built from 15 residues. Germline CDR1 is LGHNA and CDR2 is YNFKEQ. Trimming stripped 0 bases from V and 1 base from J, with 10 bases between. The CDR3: CASSQEGSESYEQYF. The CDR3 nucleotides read TGTGCCAGCAGCCAAGAAGGTAGCGAATCCTACGAGCAGTACTTC.

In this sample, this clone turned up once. CDR3 residues: CASSQSGGISDTQYF. The CDR3 DNA follows: TGCGCCAGCAGCCAGTCCGGGGGTATCTCAGATACGCAGTATTTT. V usage is TRBV4-1 and J usage is TRBJ2-3, with D perhaps matching TRBD2 (6 bases). Germline V gives CDR1 MGHRA, CDR2 YSYEKL. The CDR3 consists of 15 residues. V was shortened by 3 bases and J by 4 bases, with 14 bases between the two germline ends.

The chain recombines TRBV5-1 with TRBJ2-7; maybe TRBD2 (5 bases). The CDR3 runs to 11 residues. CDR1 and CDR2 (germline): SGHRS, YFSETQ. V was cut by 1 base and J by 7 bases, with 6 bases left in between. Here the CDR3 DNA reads TGCGCCAGCAGCTTGACGGGGGAGCAGTACTTC. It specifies CASSLTGEQYF.

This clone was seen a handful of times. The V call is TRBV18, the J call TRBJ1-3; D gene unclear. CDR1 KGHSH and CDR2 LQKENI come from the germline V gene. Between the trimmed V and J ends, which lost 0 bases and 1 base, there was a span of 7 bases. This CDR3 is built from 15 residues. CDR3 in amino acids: CASSPPSLSGNTIYF. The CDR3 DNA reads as TGTGCCAGCTCACCACCGTCGCTATCTGGAAACACCATATATTTT.

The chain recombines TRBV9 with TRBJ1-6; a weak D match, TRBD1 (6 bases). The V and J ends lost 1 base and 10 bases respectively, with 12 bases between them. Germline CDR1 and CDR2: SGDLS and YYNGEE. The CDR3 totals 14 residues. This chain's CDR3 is CASSVSGVESPLHF. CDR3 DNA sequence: TGTGCCAGCAGCGTATCAGGGGTGGAATCACCCCTCCACTTT.

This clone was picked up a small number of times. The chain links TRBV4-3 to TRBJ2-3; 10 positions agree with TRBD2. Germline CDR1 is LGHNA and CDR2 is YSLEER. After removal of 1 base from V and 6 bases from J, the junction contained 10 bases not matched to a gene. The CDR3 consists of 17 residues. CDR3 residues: CASSQVASGGASDTQYF. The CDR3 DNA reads TGCGCCAGCAGCCAAGTCGCGAGCGGGGGGGCGTCGGATACGCAGTATTTT.